This entry lists 26 T cell receptor beta chains sequenced from one sample in a study of OX40 agonist ivuxolimab in advanced cancers. Assay used: immunoSEQ multiplex PCR; TCRdb lists only in-frame clones, some missing. The sample comprises roughly 150,000 clones, 94% of which are singletons, and under 0.4% rests with the top ten. Material: CD4+ or CD8+ T cells sorted from blood, obtained in a trial of the OX40 agonist ivuxolimab. These TCRs come from an adult with an advanced solid tumor such as melanoma, head and neck, liver or kidney cancer.

This chain links TRBV18 with TRBJ2-7; TRBD2 aligns across 8 bases. Germline-derived CDR1 and CDR2 are KGHSH and LQKENI. Losses at the gene ends were 3 bases for V and 2 bases for J; bases not matched to a gene: 9. The CDR3 has 16 amino acids. DNA for the CDR3: TGTGCCAGCTCACCCGCGGCTGCGGGAGGTGCCTACGAGCAGTACTTC. The encoded protein is CASSPAAAGGAYEQYF.

The genes are TRBV5-6 and TRBJ2-7; a weak D match, TRBD2 (6 bases). Trimming left V 4 bases short and J 2 bases short, with 16 bases between. CDR1 SGHDT and CDR2 YYEEEE come from the germline V gene. The CDR3 is made up of 15 amino acids. CDR3 coding DNA: TGTGCCAGCAGCGGGAGCGGGCCAAACCCCTACGAGCAGTACTTC. Its translation: CASSGSGPNPYEQYF.

This sequence joins TRBV4-2 and TRBJ1-4, with 7 bases identical to TRBD1. This CDR3 contains 16 residues. Trimming cost V 0 bases and J 5 bases; bases outside gene matches: 6. Germline V gene lookup returns CDR1 LGHNA and CDR2 YNFKEQ. Here the CDR3 reads CASSQDGTAFNEKLFF. CDR3 coding DNA: TGTGCCAGCAGCCAAGACGGGACAGCTTTCAATGAAAAACTGTTTTTT.

The J gene is TRBJ1-1, the V gene TRBV6-4; D gene uncertain. The CDR3 extends over 18 amino acids. Trimming took 4 bases from V and 0 from J, leaving 21 bases between them. CDR1 is MRHNA, CDR2 SNTAGT, per germline. The CDR3 DNA follows: TGTGCCAGCAGTGGATACACAACCCCCCTGACCTTGAACACTGAAGCTTTCTTT. Residues: CASSGYTTPLTLNTEAFF.

The V and J genes are TRBV7-9 and TRBJ2-3; either TRBD1 or TRBD2 may supply D (6 bases each). This CDR3 is 16 amino acids long. Germline CDR1 and CDR2: SEHNR and FQNEAQ (reference sequence). Trimming left V 6 bases short and J 4 bases short, with 20 bases between. CDR3: CASRLTSGQGSDTQYF. DNA of the CDR3: TGTGCCAGCAGACTCACCAGCGGGCAGGGGTCAGATACGCAGTATTTT. Full variable domain (remainder filled in from reference TRBV7-9 and TRBJ2-3): DTGVSQNPRHKITKRGQNVTFRCDPISEHNRLYWYRQTLGQGPEFLTYFQNEAQLEKSRLLSDRFSAERPKGSFSTLEIQRTEQGDSAMYLCASRLTSGQGSDTQYFGPGTRLTVL.

The chain joins TRBV5-1 to TRBJ2-3; 7 bases line up with TRBD2. V lost 5 bases, J lost 2 bases, and 17 bases stayed unmatched. This CDR3 is 18 amino acids long. Germline-derived CDR1 and CDR2 are SGHRS and YFSETQ. CDR3 DNA: TGCGCCAGCAGGGGGGGATGGACCCTAGCGGAGTACACAGATACGCAGTATTTT. It yields the protein CASRGGWTLAEYTDTQYF.

The V gene is TRBV7-9, the J gene TRBJ2-3, with TRBD1 matching over 7 bases. This CDR3 comprises 15 residues. The germline gives CDR1 SEHNR, CDR2 FQNEAQ (reference sequence). V dropped 5 bases and J dropped 2; count of bases not matched to a gene: 7. For the CDR3, the DNA is TGTGCCAGCAGCCCCCGACAGGGTTACACAGATACGCAGTATTTT. Protein: CASSPRQGYTDTQYF.

V is TRBV9 and J is TRBJ2-2, with TRBD1 matching over 9 bases. Germline assignment: CDR1 SGDLS and CDR2 YYNGEE. The CDR3 has 15 residues. With 7 bases clipped from V and 4 bases from J, the junction kept 8 bases outside the gene matches. Here the CDR3 reads CASGGTGRGTGELFF. The DNA of the CDR3 is TGTGCCAGCGGAGGGACAGGGAGAGGCACCGGGGAGCTGTTTTTT.

This rearrangement joins TRBV7-2 to TRBJ2-2, with TRBD2 matching 12 bases. CDR3 length equals 17 residues. J gave up 6 bases and V 6 bases, and 11 bases lay outside the gene matches. In germline, CDR1 is SGHTA, CDR2 FQGNSA. CDR3 protein: CASSQAGTSGLAGELFF. Written as DNA, the CDR3 is TGTGCCAGCAGTCAGGCCGGGACTAGCGGGTTGGCCGGGGAGCTGTTTTTT. The full variable domain, rest sourced from reference TRBV7-2 and TRBJ2-2, is GAGVSQSPSNKVTEKGKDVELRCDPISGHTALYWYRQSLGQGLEFLIYFQGNSAPDKSGLPSDRFSAERTGGSVSTLTIQRTQQEDSAVYLCASSQAGTSGLAGELFFGEGSRLTVL.

The chain has TRBV7-2 and TRBJ2-7; weak D call: TRBD2 (6 bases). The CDR3 is 17 residues long. CDR1 SGHTA and CDR2 FQGNSA come from the germline V gene. V lost 1 base to trimming and J lost 0 bases, with 16 bases between them. CDR3 in amino acids: CASSLGGGVGASYEQYF. Written as DNA, the CDR3 is TGTGCCAGCAGCTTAGGAGGAGGGGTAGGAGCCTCCTACGAGCAGTACTTC.

DNA for the CDR3: TGTGCCAGCAGCTTTTACAGCGGAGCCACAGATACGCAGTATTTT. It specifies CASSFYSGATDTQYF. The V and J genes are TRBV5-4 and TRBJ2-3; perhaps TRBD2 as D (5 bases). V was trimmed by 2 bases and J by 2 bases, leaving 12 bases between them. The CDR3 length is 15 residues. Germline V gene sequence: CDR1 SGHNT, CDR2 YYREEE (reference sequence).

The chain is built from TRBV28 and TRBJ2-4; a weak D match, TRBD1 (6 bases). CDR3 size: 15 residues. The germline V gene has CDR1 MDHEN and CDR2 SYDVKM. V lost 6 bases to trimming and J lost 5 bases, with 17 bases between them. The CDR3 DNA follows: TGTGCCAGCAGCCTGTACGGGACACACCAAAACATTCAGTACTTC. As protein: CASSLYGTHQNIQYF.

V usage is TRBV25-1 and J usage is TRBJ1-2, with unresolved D. CDR3 length: 16 residues. V lost 5 bases to trimming and J lost 1 base, with 17 bases between them. Germline V CDR1 and CDR2: MGHDK, SYGVNS. CDR3 sequence (DNA): TGTGCCAGCAGTAACGCAGGCGTGAGCCTTAACTATGGCTACACCTTC. This codes for CASSNAGVSLNYGYTF.

The rearrangement joins TRBV7-9 to TRBJ1-1; D is perhaps TRBD1 (6 bases). Germline V CDR1 and CDR2: SEHNR, FQNEAQ (reference sequence). Deletions cut 6 bases from V and 2 bases from J, with 22 bases between. CDR3 length equals 17 residues. The CDR3 bases are TGTGCCAGCAGTTTCCCCAGGGGAAGGGACTTTAACACTGAAGCTTTCTTT. Its protein product is CASSFPRGRDFNTEAFF.

This rearrangement joins TRBV5-1 to TRBJ1-1; possible D gene TRBD1, 5 bases. Germline values: CDR1 SGHRS, CDR2 YFSETQ. V lost 1 base and J 4 bases, leaving 11 bases between the germline ends. The CDR3 has 14 amino acids. The CDR3 protein is CASSLWQGPTEAFF. The CDR3 DNA sequence: TGCGCCAGCAGCTTGTGGCAGGGCCCCACTGAAGCTTTCTTT.

This clone was recorded only once. The V call is TRBV14, the J call TRBJ2-7, with D perhaps TRBD2 (7 bases). The CDR3 runs to 12 residues. V dropped 6 bases and J dropped 10 bases, with 16 bases sitting between them. From germline, CDR1 is SGHDN and CDR2 FVKESK. CDR3 residues: CASSTGGGGQYF. The DNA of the CDR3 is TGTGCCAGCAGTACCGGAGGGGGGGGTCAGTACTTC.

The V and J genes are TRBV2 and TRBJ1-5; perhaps TRBD1 as D (5 bases). V lost 5 bases and J 5 bases, leaving 16 bases between the germline ends. The CDR3 runs to 15 residues. Per the germline V gene, CDR1 is SNHLY and CDR2 is FYNNEI. CDR3 residues: CASSIGMGGYQPQHF. The CDR3 nucleotides are TGTGCCAGCAGTATAGGGATGGGGGGATATCAGCCCCAGCATTTT. Variable domain in full (rest from reference TRBV2 and TRBJ1-5): EPEVTQTPSHQVTQMGQEVILRCVPISNHLYFYWYRQILGQKVEFLVSFYNNEISEKSEIFDDQFSVERPDGSNFTLKIRSTKLEDSAMYFCASSIGMGGYQPQHFGDGTRLSIL.

The V call is TRBV18, the J call TRBJ2-3, with D perhaps given as TRBD1 or TRBD2 (6 bases each). The V gene lost 6 bases and the J gene lost 4 bases, with 14 bases spanning the gap. CDR3 size: 14 residues. CDR1 KGHSH and CDR2 LQKENI come from the germline V gene. CDR3 sequence reads: CASSQGGSPDTQYF. CDR3 in DNA: TGTGCCAGCTCGCAAGGGGGGTCCCCAGATACGCAGTATTTT.

The chain has TRBV7-2 and TRBJ2-2, with TRBD2 as a possible D gene (5 bases). V was shortened by 3 bases and J by 6 bases, with 11 bases between the two germline ends. This CDR3 comprises 14 residues. Germline V gene lookup returns CDR1 SGHTA and CDR2 FQGNSA. The chain's CDR3 is CASSFGKAAGELFF. The CDR3, as DNA: TGTGCCAGCAGCTTCGGGAAAGCGGCCGGGGAGCTGTTTTTT.

This chain connects TRBV7-6 to TRBJ2-5, with a weak D call TRBD1 (6 bases). The DNA end is a closer match to TRBJ2-7, so the J assignment may be wrong. This CDR3 contains 14 residues. Germline-derived CDR1 and CDR2 are SGHVS and FNYEAQ. This CDR3 reads CASSPPGTTYEQYF. The DNA of the CDR3 is TGTGCCAGCAGCCCTCCCGGGACAACCTACGAGCAGTACTTC.

V usage is TRBV4-3 and J usage is TRBJ2-1, with a tentative D call TRBD1 (6 bases). The CDR3 loop spans 15 amino acids. In germline, CDR1 is LGHNA, CDR2 YSLEER. The V end was cut by 4 bases, the J end by 4 bases, with 14 bases between. The DNA of the CDR3 is TGCGCCAGCAGCCGGGGGCAGCTGAGTTACAATGAGCAGTTCTTC. It is translated as CASSRGQLSYNEQFF.

This chain links TRBV28 with TRBJ2-7, with TRBD2 matching over 8 bases. The V segment lost 5 bases and the J segment 5 bases; nucleotides outside the gene matches: 14. CDR3 length equals 16 residues. The germline CDR1 and CDR2 sequences are MDHEN and SYDVKM. The CDR3 coding sequence is TGTGCCAGCAGTCCGCCCTACGGGAGGGCCGGACACGAGCAGTACTTC. It specifies CASSPPYGRAGHEQYF.

Here the CDR3 reads CASSPLSGLAGYEQYF. The CDR3 region has the DNA TGTGCCAGCTCACCCCTGAGCGGACTAGCAGGGTACGAGCAGTACTTC. This chain joins TRBV18 and TRBJ2-7; 8 positions match TRBD2. Germline V lookup: CDR1 KGHSH, CDR2 LQKENI. Germline trimming cut 3 bases from V and 4 bases from J; bases unmatched to any gene: 11. The CDR3 covers 16 residues.

The chain employs TRBV18 and TRBJ1-3, with D possibly matching TRBD1 (5 bases). CDR3 size: 15 residues. Per germline, CDR1 KGHSH and CDR2 LQKENI. V lost 3 bases, J lost 0 bases, and 9 bases lay in between. This chain's CDR3 is CASSPDSVSGNTIYF. The CDR3 bases are TGTGCCAGCTCACCCGACAGTGTCTCTGGAAACACCATATATTTT. The variable domain in full, completed from reference TRBV18 and TRBJ1-3, reads NAGVMQNPRHLVRRRGQEARLRCSPMKGHSHVYWYRQLPEEGLKFMVYLQKENIIDESGMPKERFSAEFPKEGPSILRIQQVVRGDSAAYFCASSPDSVSGNTIYFGEGSWLTVV.

The rearrangement uses TRBV9 and TRBJ2-3; 13 nucleotides line up with TRBD2. The CDR3 extends over 16 amino acids. Germline assignment: CDR1 SGDLS and CDR2 YYNGEE. V dropped 4 bases and J dropped 9; count of bases not matched to a gene: 11. CDR3 DNA sequence: TGTGCCAGCAGCACCTCACTAGCGGGAGGGCCGGGGACGCAGTATTTT. Amino acids: CASSTSLAGGPGTQYF. Variable domain in full (rest from reference TRBV9 and TRBJ2-3): DSGVTQTPKHLITATGQRVTLRCSPRSGDLSVYWYQQSLDQGLQFLIQYYNGEERAKGNILERFSAQQFPDLHSELNLSSLELGDSALYFCASSTSLAGGPGTQYFGPGTRLTVL.

The genes are TRBV9 and TRBJ2-1; tentatively, D is TRBD1 (5 bases). The V end was cut by 5 bases, the J end by 0 bases, with 18 bases between. CDR1 and CDR2 (germline): SGDLS, YYNGEE. The CDR3 covers 17 residues. CDR3 in DNA: TGTGCCAGCAGTCCCAAGGGTAGGGGTAGCTCCTACAATGAGCAGTTCTTC. It translates to CASSPKGRGSSYNEQFF. The full variable domain, completed using reference TRBV9 and TRBJ2-1, is DSGVTQTPKHLITATGQRVTLRCSPRSGDLSVYWYQQSLDQGLQFLIQYYNGEERAKGNILERFSAQQFPDLHSELNLSSLELGDSALYFCASSPKGRGSSYNEQFFGPGTRLTVL.